One T cell receptor beta chain is described in this entry. This clonotype came up many times. This clone's antigen is unknown. Base-call qualities are not available, and no considerably larger clone is one nucleotide away. Compared with germline, V lacks 6 bases and J lacks 14 bases; bases without a gene match: 5. Looking up the germline V gene yields CDR1 MNHEY and CDR2 SVGEGT. The CDR3 holds 11 amino acids from the cysteine to the phenylalanine. Only the CDR3 part of the read is kept: 33 bases, read in frame from the first base. These data originate in a study of T cells in Graves' hyperthyroidism and ophthalmopathy (dated by TCRdb to the late 2010s). Broadly, across the study: Peripheral blood samples were taken at initial diagnosis, before any treatment was given. TCR V-J signatures able to tell the groups apart were searched for in a discovery cohort of 90 to 100 patients, of whom roughly 42 had Graves' ophthalmopathy and around 58 had stable Graves' hyperthyroidism. Prospective prediction of ophthalmopathy was tested in an independent validation cohort consisting of fewer than 20 hyperthyroidism patients and 15 or so patients who later progressed to ophthalmopathy. The 75 to 100 discovery patients were divided at random into training and test sets in a 7:3 ratio. Thyroid tissue and blood T-cell repertoires from roughly 6 Graves' hyperthyroidism patients were also compared in the study. After sampling, hyperthyroidism patients received methimazole starting at 30 mg daily, and ophthalmopathy patients received high-dose intravenous methylprednisolone. The paper reports TCR Vbeta CDR3 sequencing of over 120 peripheral blood samples: 43 ophthalmopathy, under 80 hyperthyroidism and about 17 progressor patients.

In the ophthalmopathy patients, disease was moderately to severely active, with a Clinical Activity Score of 3 or more, a NOSPECS grade of 4 or more, and a duration of less than 3 months. Patients with uncontrolled infections, other autoimmune diseases, pregnancy or lactation were excluded. Diagnoses were established on the basis of clinical symptoms, serum thyroxine and TRAb, thyroid ultrasound, and orbital computed tomography. PBMCs were separated from under 12 ml of fresh peripheral blood using Ficoll-Paque density gradient centrifugation. Total RNA was extracted with Trizol reagent, and quality was checked on an Agilent 2100 Bioanalyzer. TCR beta CDR3 regions were amplified from RNA transcripts. The first round of RT-PCR for the TCR CDR3 was performed with the HTBI primer set and the Qiagen OneStep RT-PCR kit. A second multiplex PCR round built the libraries, followed by size selection and purification. Libraries were sequenced paired-end with 100 bp reads on an Illumina HiSeq2000. From the authors' description of their analysis: SOAPnuke was used to process the raw data, throwing out any read that contained adapters or uncalled bases, had a mean Phred below 15, or lacked an exact constant-primer or identifier match. High-quality paired reads were merged with COPE v1.2.5, and unique nucleotide sequences were defined as clonotypes. MiTCR v1.1 was used to align clonotypes to the IMGT TRBV, TRBD and TRBJ reference segments. The analysis was restricted to V-J combinations with a frequency above 0.0001, which together covered about 99% of the repertoires. A TCS score was defined as the ratio of F50 (clonal expansion) to E x V (chaos), with BLOSUM62-based TCRdist applied between CDR3 peptides within each V-J. Welch's t-statistics and random forest reduced several hundred V-J features to 13, which were used in a naive Bayes classifier (R e1071). The raw public reads went through TCRdb reprocessing: fastp at Q25, MiXCR clone calling, in-frame beta chains kept. CDR3 protein duplicates are merged, each entry listing the most common genes and DNA. The V and J calls and clone size come from TCRdb's table, not from the authors' own analysis. The sample has a few hundred thousand distinct CDR3 sequences on record, around 13% of them singletons. The ten largest clones represent roughly 35% of the sample.

What the research found in general, with its limitations: Most expanded thyroid clonotypes (frequency above 0.001) were also detected in blood, suggesting blood repertoires may reflect thyroid immune responses. Sample size was not statistically predetermined, and investigators were not blinded to group allocation. In cross-validation, a model built on a 13 V-J signature told ophthalmopathy apart from stable hyperthyroidism with under 90% sensitivity and 81% to 82% specificity, and in testing the same model reached 80%/75%. In validation, progression to ophthalmopathy was predicted by the model with 55% to 71% sensitivity and just over 72% specificity, a median of 6.5 months before onset.

Source material: blood. The V and J genes are TRBV6-2 or TRBV6-3 and TRBJ2-1; 9 nucleotides in the junction match TRBD2. The source of this sequence is a woman between 40 and 55 years old with Graves' ophthalmopathy. The CDR3 corresponds to CASRLGLAKFF. Here is the DNA: TGTGCCAGCAGACTTGGACTAGCGAAGTTCTTC.